Listed below are T cell receptor beta chains from one sample, sequenced in a study of OX40 agonist ivuxolimab in advanced cancers. The protocol was immunoSEQ multiplex PCR, while the TCRdb copy is restricted to in-frame clones and leaves out a portion. The sample lists roughly 19,000 clones; over 70% were seen once. Material: CD4+ or CD8+ T cells sorted from blood, obtained in a trial of the OX40 agonist ivuxolimab. The receptors originated from an adult with an advanced solid tumor such as melanoma, head and neck, liver or kidney cancer. CDR3s include the opening cysteine and the closing phenylalanine or tryptophan. The order of the fields is J gene, D gene, clone size, V gene, CDR3 protein, CDR3 DNA. D genes are given only for firm matches. Clone size is shown for a subset of rows, as once, few, many or a class of expanded clone.

J: TRBJ2-7; D: .; size: .; V: TRBV6-5; CDR3: CASSEARGEQYF; DNA: TGTGCCAGCAGTGAAGCAAGGGGGGAGCAGTACTTC
J: TRBJ1-1; D: .; size: .; V: TRBV19; CDR3: CASSIETGNTEAFF; DNA: TGTGCCAGTAGTATAGAGACCGGGAACACTGAAGCTTTCTTT
J: TRBJ2-7; D: .; size: .; V: TRBV4-1; CDR3: CASSPGTGEQYF; DNA: TGCGCCAGCAGCCCTGGGACCGGCGAGCAGTACTTC
J: TRBJ1-2; D: .; size: .; V: TRBV7-4; CDR3: CASRPYDSLIYGYTF; DNA: TGTGCCAGCAGACCTTATGACAGCTTGATCTATGGCTACACCTTC
J: TRBJ1-1; D: .; size: .; V: TRBV4-3; CDR3: CASSPMVSENTEAFF; DNA: TGCGCCAGCAGCCCCATGGTGTCGGAGAACACTGAAGCTTTCTTT
J: TRBJ1-1; D: TRBD1; size: .; V: TRBV7-9; CDR3: CASSLVTGSGTEAFF; DNA: TGTGCCAGCAGCCTGGTGACAGGGTCGGGAACTGAAGCTTTCTTT
J: TRBJ1-4; D: .; size: .; V: TRBV6-1; CDR3: CASRDKEGTNEKLFF; DNA: TGTGCCAGCCGGGACAAAGAAGGAACTAATGAAAAACTGTTTTTT
J: TRBJ2-5; D: TRBD1; size: .; V: TRBV4-1; CDR3: CASSQDLQGVGETQYF; DNA: TGCGCCAGCAGCCAAGATTTACAGGGGGTAGGGGAGACCCAGTACTTC
J: TRBJ2-2; D: .; size: .; V: TRBV7-2; CDR3: CASSFFTNTGGLFF; DNA: TGTGCCAGCAGCTTTTTTACGAACACCGGGGGGCTGTTTTTT
J: TRBJ1-6; D: .; size: few; V: TRBV21-1; CDR3: CASSQGRGRFPYNSPLHF; DNA: TGTGCCAGCAGCCAAGGTCGGGGGCGTTTTCCCTATAATTCACCCCTCCACTTT
J: TRBJ2-7; D: .; size: .; V: TRBV7-8; CDR3: CASSLAFDEQYF; DNA: TGTGCCAGCAGCTTAGCGTTCGACGAGCAGTACTTC
J: TRBJ1-6; D: TRBD1; size: .; V: TRBV7-6; CDR3: CASSASGTGGYNSPLHF; DNA: TGTGCCAGCAGCGCTTCCGGGACAGGGGGCTATAATTCACCCCTCCACTTT
J: TRBJ1-4; D: TRBD1; size: .; V: TRBV10-3; CDR3: CAISEFSGGNNEKLFF; DNA: TGTGCCATCAGTGAGTTCTCAGGGGGCAATAATGAAAAACTGTTTTTT
J: TRBJ2-7; D: .; size: .; V: TRBV29-1; CDR3: CSVVTDRTSSYEQYF; DNA: TGCAGCGTTGTAACGGACCGTACAAGCTCCTACGAGCAGTACTTC
J: TRBJ2-7; D: TRBD1; size: .; V: TRBV5-6; CDR3: CASSLDTGTGFPVQYF; DNA: TGTGCCAGCAGCTTGGATACCGGGACAGGGTTTCCTGTGCAGTACTTC
J: TRBJ1-1; D: TRBD1; size: .; V: TRBV6-1; CDR3: CASSERQGTNTEAFF; DNA: TGTGCCAGCAGTGAAAGACAGGGGACGAACACTGAAGCTTTCTTT
J: TRBJ2-7; D: .; size: .; V: TRBV29-1; CDR3: CSVEDRSNEQYF; DNA: TGCAGCGTTGAAGATCGTAGCAACGAGCAGTACTTC
J: TRBJ2-2; D: .; size: .; V: TRBV13; CDR3: CASSLEYGGGELFF; DNA: TGTGCCAGCAGCTTAGAATACGGGGGCGGGGAGCTGTTTTTT
J: TRBJ1-6; D: .; size: few; V: TRBV28; CDR3: CASSYPNSPLHF; DNA: TGTGCCAGCAGTTACCCTAATTCACCCCTCCACTTT
J: TRBJ2-5; D: .; size: few; V: TRBV10-3; CDR3: CAISESSRGLQETQYF; DNA: TGTGCCATCAGTGAGTCCAGCCGGGGGTTACAAGAGACCCAGTACTTC
J: TRBJ2-3; D: .; size: .; V: TRBV27; CDR3: CASSLVIHPSTDTQYF; DNA: TGTGCCAGCAGTTTAGTAATCCACCCCTCCACAGATACGCAGTATTTT
J: TRBJ1-6; D: TRBD1; size: once; V: TRBV25-1; CDR3: CASSVFGQGFGDSPLHF; DNA: TGTGCCAGCAGTGTCTTTGGACAGGGCTTCGGTGATTCACCCCTCCACTTT
J: TRBJ1-3; D: .; size: .; V: TRBV4-3; CDR3: CASSQSIGASSGNTIYF; DNA: TGCGCCAGCAGCCAGTCTATTGGGGCCAGCTCTGGAAACACCATATATTTT